This passage covers 29 T cell receptor beta chains from one sample sequenced in a study of naive and memory T cell subsets. Notes on the study in general: A few larger clonotypes appeared in naive repertoires, especially CD8, possibly memory cells re-expressing CD45RA.

No antigen is known for these receptors. The beta constant-region primer was an equimolar mix of two oligonucleotides covering TRBC1 and TRBC2. Nested alpha and beta constant-region primers with the SP2 primer drove four PCR rounds on ligated cDNA. TCRdb re-derived calls from the UMI-ligation and nested PCR reads in MiXCR, one entry per CDR3 protein. In the table there are 130,000 to 150,000 distinct CDR3 sequences, about 23% of which are singletons. Specimen: naive CD4+ T cells from blood. Source of these receptors: a human donor in good health.

This clonotype has only a few counts. The chain couples TRBV11-2 to TRBJ1-5, with a tentative D call TRBD1 (5 bases). In germline, CDR1 is SGHAT, CDR2 FQNNGV. The V end was cut by 5 bases, the J end by 2 bases, with 16 bases between. The CDR3 extends over 16 amino acids. The CDR3 DNA reads as TGTGCCAGCAGCCTCCGGGCCTCGGGGGGCAATCAGCCCCAGCATTTT. This sequence encodes CASSLRASGGNQPQHF.

This clonotype was detected a few times. This chain connects TRBV7-9 to TRBJ2-5, with 8 bases aligning to TRBD2. Germline CDR1 reads SEHNR; CDR2 reads FQNEAQ (reference sequence). The CDR3 has 15 amino acids. The junction had 10 bases not matched to a gene; V was cut back by 5 bases and J by 5 bases. The CDR3 nucleotides read TGTGCCAGCAGCCTACAAGCGGGAGTTCTCGAGACCCAGTACTTC. As protein: CASSLQAGVLETQYF.

J is TRBJ1-1 and V is TRBV28, with D possibly being TRBD1 (5 bases). V lost 7 bases to trimming and J lost 4 bases, with 13 bases between them. CDR1 and CDR2 from the germline V gene are MDHEN and SYDVKM. This CDR3 spans 13 amino acids. The DNA of the CDR3 is TGTGCCAGCATAAAGTTCGGGGGCACTGAAGCTTTCTTT. Translated, it gives CASIKFGGTEAFF.

The J gene is TRBJ1-5, the V gene TRBV6-2 or TRBV6-3, with 8 bases matching TRBD1. Germline CDR1 is MNHEY and CDR2 is SVGEGT. The V and J ends lost 4 bases and 0 bases, in that order; junction bases with no gene match: 8. CDR3 size: 17 residues. The CDR3 loop reads CASSFFLGQGSNQPQHF. CDR3 coding DNA: TGTGCCAGCAGTTTCTTCTTAGGACAGGGTAGCAATCAGCCCCAGCATTTT.

The chain links TRBV30 to TRBJ2-3; D is undetermined. Trimming removed 1 base at V and 1 base at J, with 12 bases between. Germline-derived CDR1 and CDR2 are GTSNPN and SVGIG (reference sequence). This CDR3 comprises 15 residues. The CDR3 nucleotides are TGTGCCTGGAGTGAGACAACAGCCCGCACAGATACGCAGTATTTT. This gives the protein CAWSETTARTDTQYF.

This clonotype was found many times. The V and J genes are TRBV29-1 and TRBJ2-5; 8 nucleotides match TRBD1. The V segment lost 4 bases and the J segment 5 bases; nucleotides outside the gene matches: 24. CDR3 length equals 19 residues. CDR1 and CDR2 (germline): SQVTM, ANQGSEA. This CDR3 is CSVVGSWTGDRGFKETQYF. Written as DNA, the CDR3 is TGCAGCGTTGTCGGATCGTGGACGGGAGACAGGGGATTTAAGGAGACCCAGTACTTC.

This chain links TRBV5-1 with TRBJ2-5, with 7 nucleotides matching TRBD2. Germline V gene sequence: CDR1 SGHRS, CDR2 YFSETQ. V lost 0 bases, J lost 5 bases, and 7 bases stayed unmatched. The CDR3 length is 15 residues. The CDR3 nucleotides read TGCGCCAGCAGCTTGGTTGGACTAGAGGTTGAGACCCAGTACTTC. It yields the protein CASSLVGLEVETQYF.

This chain connects TRBV3-2 to TRBJ2-3; no DNA check was done on the table's D call, TRBD1. TRBV3-2 is deemed a pseudogene. The CDR3 totals 18 residues. For the CDR3, the DNA is TGTGCCAGCAGCCAAGATCCTTGGGACAGGGAGGTCGGAGATACGCAGTATTTT. Its translation is CASSQDPWDREVGDTQYF.

This clonotype came up many times. CDR3 in amino acids: CASSHGPSRTNSPLHF. The DNA of the CDR3 is TGTGCCAGCAGCCACGGGCCGTCGAGGACCAATTCACCCCTCCACTTT. V usage is TRBV3-1 and J usage is TRBJ1-6; no clear D. The CDR3 spans 16 residues. Looked up from germline, CDR1 is LGHDT and CDR2 is YNNKEL (reference sequence). The V end was cut by 3 bases, the J end by 7 bases, with 16 bases between.

The sample holds many counts of this clonotype. The rearrangement joins TRBV6-5 to TRBJ1-1, with D hard to call. V lost 2 bases to trimming and J lost 2 bases, with 9 bases between them. This CDR3 comprises 14 residues. CDR1 and CDR2 from the germline V gene are MNHEY and SVGAGI. DNA of the CDR3: TGTGCCAGCAGTTACCCCGGGGTAAACACTGAAGCTTTCTTT. Encoded protein: CASSYPGVNTEAFF.

This chain uses TRBV6-1 with TRBJ2-7, with D perhaps TRBD2 (6 bases). The germline gives CDR1 MNHNS, CDR2 SASEGT. Trimming removed 6 bases at V and 0 bases at J, with 18 bases between. The CDR3 spans 16 residues. The CDR3 bases are TGTGCCAGCAGGGGACTGACAGCCGGGTCCTCCTACGAGCAGTACTTC. Protein: CASRGLTAGSSYEQYF.

This chain uses TRBV12-3 or TRBV12-4 with TRBJ1-5, with 8 bases lining up with TRBD1. The junction had 3 bases not matched to a gene; V was cut back by 6 bases and J by 5 bases. The CDR3 runs to 13 residues. CDR3 sequence: CASRGTGDQPQHF. In DNA, the CDR3 is TGTGCCAGCAGGGGGACAGGAGATCAGCCCCAGCATTTT.

CDR3 loop: CASSPELYSNQPQHF. The CDR3 bases are TGTGCCAGCAGCCCCGAGCTTTATAGCAATCAGCCCCAGCATTTT. The V gene is TRBV6-5, the J gene TRBJ1-5; unclear D gene. Trimming stripped 6 bases from V and 0 bases from J, with 12 bases between. Germline CDR1 and CDR2: MNHEY and SVGAGI. The CDR3 runs to 15 residues.

V is TRBV12-3 or TRBV12-4 and J is TRBJ2-3; TRBD1 or TRBD2 may be the D gene (6 bases each). V was cut by 8 bases and J by 6 bases, with 21 bases left in between. This CDR3 contains 15 residues. The CDR3 sequence is CASGGGTPVRDTQYF. CDR3 nucleotides: TGTGCCAGCGGGGGCGGGACACCCGTTCGGGATACGCAGTATTTT.

V gene TRBV11-2 combines with J gene TRBJ2-3; D remains unclear. Per germline, CDR1 SGHAT and CDR2 FQNNGV. This CDR3 is 12 amino acids long. V was trimmed by 5 bases and J by 6 bases, leaving 9 bases between them. The CDR3 nucleotides read TGTGCCAGCAGCCGTAGCTGGGATACGCAGTATTTT. Translating it yields CASSRSWDTQYF.

The CDR3 coding sequence is TGCAGTGCTAGAGGATCTAGCGGGAGGGCCAGGGAGACCCAGTACTTC. Translated, it gives CSARGSSGRARETQYF. The rearrangement joins TRBV20-1 to TRBJ2-5; 12 bases are a match to TRBD2. This CDR3 has 16 amino acids. Germline CDR1 is DFQATT and CDR2 is SNEGSKA (reference sequence). V shed 1 base, J shed 5 bases, and the junction held 8 bases outside the gene matches.

V usage is TRBV15 and J usage is TRBJ2-7; 9 bases are shared with TRBD1. CDR1 and CDR2 (germline): LNHNV, YYDKDF (reference sequence). This CDR3 is built from 15 residues. V gave up 5 bases and J gave up 3 bases; unmatched junction bases: 8. CDR3 amino acids: CATSGPGQGIYEQYF. In DNA form, the CDR3 reads TGTGCCACCAGCGGACCGGGACAGGGAATCTACGAGCAGTACTTC.

This clonotype was observed a handful of times. The chain is built from TRBV5-1 and TRBJ2-5; possibly TRBD1 for D (6 bases). The CDR3 extends over 13 amino acids. Trimming removed 6 bases from V and 0 bases from J, with 9 bases in between. The germline V gene encodes CDR1 SGHRS and CDR2 YFSETQ. CDR3 sequence reads: CASKRTDQETQYF. In DNA form, the CDR3 reads TGCGCCAGCAAGCGGACAGACCAAGAGACCCAGTACTTC.

This clonotype has ten or more counts. V gene TRBV7-2 combines with J gene TRBJ1-1, with D hard to call. Trimming cost V 2 bases and J 0 bases, with 4 bases left between them. The germline V gene has CDR1 SGHTA and CDR2 FQGNSA. The CDR3 runs 13 residues. The CDR3 DNA reads as TGTGCCAGCAGCTTAATCCTGAACACTGAAGCTTTCTTT. This translates into CASSLILNTEAFF.

This clonotype was counted at least ten times. J is TRBJ2-1 and V is TRBV12-3 or TRBV12-4; 7 bases align to TRBD2. V dropped 7 bases and J dropped 5; count of bases not matched to a gene: 5. There are 13 residues in the CDR3. The CDR3 coding sequence is TGTGCCAGCAACCGGGACTACAACAATGAGCAGTTCTTC. Residues: CASNRDYNNEQFF.

This clonotype was seen more than once but under ten times. The J gene is TRBJ2-3, the V gene TRBV2; 11 nucleotides line up with TRBD2. This CDR3 spans 17 amino acids. The trim removed 2 bases at V and 4 bases at J, leaving 8 bases unmatched. The germline gives CDR1 SNHLY, CDR2 FYNNEI. The DNA of the CDR3 is TGTGCCAGCAGTGAACAAGCGGTGGGACTAGCGGCAGATACGCAGTATTTT. This sequence encodes CASSEQAVGLAADTQYF.

This clonotype occurred a few times. V and J are TRBV20-1 and TRBJ1-5, with 8 nucleotides matching TRBD1. The germline gives CDR1 DFQATT, CDR2 SNEGSKA (reference sequence). Losses at the gene ends were 5 bases for V and 0 bases for J; bases not matched to a gene: 6. CDR3 length: 15 amino acids. DNA of the CDR3: TGCAGTGCTTACGGACAGGGCAGTAGCAATCAGCCCCAGCATTTT. Its protein is CSAYGQGSSNQPQHF.

V usage is TRBV20-1 and J usage is TRBJ2-4; weak D call: TRBD2 (5 bases). V lost 6 bases to trimming and J lost 3 bases, with 15 bases between them. Germline CDR1 DFQATT, CDR2 SNEGSKA (reference sequence). The CDR3 length is 14 residues. The CDR3 DNA reads as TGCAGTGCAAGGAAAGGGAGTTTCAAAAACATTCAGTACTTC. Translated: CSARKGSFKNIQYF.

This clonotype was recorded a few times. The chain uses TRBV6-6 and TRBJ2-1; 8 bases match TRBD2. V was clipped by 2 bases and J by 4 bases; unmatched bases: 4. This CDR3 region has 15 residues. Germline V CDR1 and CDR2: MNHNY, SVGAGI (reference sequence). The DNA for the CDR3 is TGTGCCAGCAGTTACGACGGGAGGGGTTACAATGAGCAGTTCTTC. Its protein is CASSYDGRGYNEQFF.

The chain uses TRBV27 and TRBJ2-3; TRBD2 agrees at 15 bases. With 3 bases clipped from V and 5 bases from J, the junction kept 12 bases outside the gene matches. The CDR3 length is 19 residues. The germline V gene encodes CDR1 MNHEY and CDR2 SMNVEV (reference sequence). The CDR3 nucleotides are TGTGCCAGCAGTTTTTCCCCGCGGACTAGCGGGAGGGGCATAGATACGCAGTATTTT. It encodes CASSFSPRTSGRGIDTQYF.

This rearrangement joins TRBV29-1 to TRBJ2-3; D is unclear. CDR3 length: 11 amino acids. CDR1 and CDR2 from the germline V gene are SQVTM and ANQGSEA. Trimming took 5 bases from V and 4 from J, leaving 7 bases between them. CDR3 bases: TGCAGCGTTTCTCCGGCAGATACGCAGTATTTT. Amino acids: CSVSPADTQYF.

The gene calls are TRBV7-9 and TRBJ2-7, with D maybe TRBD2 (5 bases). Trimming took off 4 bases at V and 7 bases at J, with 14 bases between the two ends. CDR1 and CDR2 from the germline V gene are SEHNR and FQNEAQ (reference sequence). This CDR3 is 13 amino acids long. CDR3: CASSWVSTGEQYF. DNA of the CDR3: TGTGCCAGCAGCTGGGTTTCGACGGGGGAGCAGTACTTC.

The chain combines TRBV25-1 with TRBJ1-1; D unclear. Germline CDR1 is MGHDK and CDR2 is SYGVNS. This CDR3 region has 13 residues. Trimming took off 3 bases at V and 1 base at J, with 6 bases between the two ends. CDR3 bases: TGTGCCAGCAGTGATTCCAGGAACACTGAAGCTTTCTTT. It yields the protein CASSDSRNTEAFF.

J is TRBJ1-4 and V is TRBV5-4; 7 bases match TRBD1. The CDR3 is 17 amino acids. Germline values: CDR1 SGHNT, CDR2 YYREEE (reference sequence). J lost 5 bases, V lost 4 bases, and 14 bases had no gene match. The CDR3 reads CASSLQLGTAENEKLFF. DNA of the CDR3: TGTGCCAGCAGCCTACAATTAGGGACAGCCGAGAATGAAAAACTGTTTTTT.